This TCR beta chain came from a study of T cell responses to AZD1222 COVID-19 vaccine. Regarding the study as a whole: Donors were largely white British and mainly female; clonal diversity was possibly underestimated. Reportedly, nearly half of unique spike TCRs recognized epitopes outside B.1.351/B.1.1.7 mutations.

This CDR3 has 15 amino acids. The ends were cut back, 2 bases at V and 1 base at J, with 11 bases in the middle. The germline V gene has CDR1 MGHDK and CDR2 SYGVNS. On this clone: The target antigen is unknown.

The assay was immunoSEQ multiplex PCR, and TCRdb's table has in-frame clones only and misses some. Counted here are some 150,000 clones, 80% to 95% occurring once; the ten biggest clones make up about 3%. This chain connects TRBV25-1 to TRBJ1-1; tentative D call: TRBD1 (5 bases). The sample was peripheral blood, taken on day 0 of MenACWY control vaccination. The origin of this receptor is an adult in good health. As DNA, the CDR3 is TGTGCCAGCAGTGAAAGCGGGGGGACGAACACTGAAGCTTTCTTT. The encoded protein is CASSESGGTNTEAFF.